This section outlines one T cell receptor beta chain sequence together with its context. The germline V gene has CDR1 SGDLS and CDR2 YYNGEE. V was pared by 0 bases and J by 4 bases, with 14 bases between. CDR3 length equals 16 residues. The source of the sample is a study of OX40 agonist ivuxolimab in advanced cancers. TCRdb's table, derived via immunoSEQ multiplex PCR, lists solely in-frame clones and lacks some. The table lists just over 80,000 clones, roughly 90% of them singletons, with around 0.7% in the top ten. The material sequenced was CD4+ or CD8+ T cells sorted from blood, taken in a trial of the OX40 agonist ivuxolimab. The chain recombines TRBV9 with TRBJ1-3; D gene ambiguous. This clonotype was sampled from an adult with an advanced solid tumor such as melanoma, head and neck, liver or kidney cancer. The CDR3 DNA reads as TGTGCCAGCAGCGTAGGTAGCGGGGTGGAAGGAAACACCATATATTTT. Translation gives CASSVGSGVEGNTIYF.